The 4 T cell receptor beta chains reported below all come from one sample, sequenced in a study of identical twins. TCRdb processed the 5' RACE reads anew with MiXCR; each CDR3 protein has one entry. The table includes 1.5 million or so distinct CDR3 sequences, about 30% detected once. Sequenced input: cord blood. The receptors shown here come from a newborn girl in good health.

The chain couples TRBV6-1 to TRBJ1-5; a possible D gene is TRBD1 (5 bases). This CDR3 contains 13 residues. Germline V gives CDR1 MNHNS, CDR2 SASEGT. The V end was cut by 5 bases, the J end by 6 bases, with 11 bases between. CDR3 protein: CASSPRGGQPQHF. The CDR3 nucleotides read TGTGCCAGCAGTCCGAGGGGAGGTCAGCCCCAGCATTTT.

The V call is TRBV11-2, the J call TRBJ2-7; no firm D call. The CDR3 has 13 residues. Trimming removed 5 bases from V and 7 bases from J, with 15 bases in between. Germline values: CDR1 SGHAT, CDR2 FQNNGV. In nucleotides, the CDR3 is TGTGCCAGCAGCGGAACTGGCCGCTTAGAGCAGTACTTC. This encodes CASSGTGRLEQYF.

This clonotype was counted between two and nine times. CDR3 in amino acids: CASSVVPGPTYEQYF. CDR3 coding DNA: TGTGCCAGCAGCGTAGTTCCAGGGCCCACCTACGAGCAGTACTTC. This sequence joins TRBV9 and TRBJ2-7; D possibly corresponds to TRBD1 (5 bases). Between the trimmed V and J ends, which lost 0 bases and 2 bases, there was a span of 12 bases. The germline CDR1 and CDR2 sequences are SGDLS and YYNGEE. The length of the CDR3 is 15 residues.

This chain connects TRBV19 to TRBJ2-3, with D possibly matching TRBD2 (5 bases). The CDR3 has 13 residues. Trimming removed 6 bases at V and 2 bases at J, with 9 bases between. Germline CDR1 is LNHDA and CDR2 is SQIVND (reference sequence). The CDR3 DNA reads as TGTGCCAGTAGCAAACGGGACACAGATACGCAGTATTTT. It is translated as CASSKRDTDTQYF.